This passage covers 8 T cell receptor beta chains from one sample sequenced in a study of shared clonotypes between healthy human individuals. CD45RO-negative cells were positively selected for CCR7, leaving out terminally differentiated effector memory CD45RA+ cells. The protocol was immunoSEQ multiplex PCR, while the TCRdb copy is restricted to in-frame clones and leaves out a portion. The sample records around 1.9 million clones, about 93% being singletons. The specimen was naive CD8+ T cells from PBMCs. All receptors derive from a man between 18 and 35 years old in good health. Some clones in this sample may be carry-over from other donors' samples.

CDR3 in DNA: TGCGCCAGCAGCCAAGAACAACTAGCGGCCTACGAGCAGTACTTC. Translated, it gives CASSQEQLAAYEQYF. This rearrangement joins TRBV4-3 to TRBJ2-7; 8 nucleotides line up with TRBD2. The V gene end was trimmed by 0 bases and the J gene end by 2 bases; junction bases not matched to a gene: 3. The CDR3 length is 15 residues. Germline CDR1 is LGHNA and CDR2 is YSLEER.

CDR3 amino acids: CASSSPGLAGVLSQYF. In DNA form, the CDR3 reads TGTGCCAGCAGTTCTCCGGGACTAGCGGGAGTTCTCTCGCAGTATTTT. This chain connects TRBV7-9 to TRBJ2-3, with 14 bases fitting TRBD2. The germline CDR1 and CDR2 sequences are SEHNR and FQNEAQ (reference sequence). The CDR3 extends over 16 amino acids. V was clipped by 6 bases and J by 10 bases; unmatched bases: 12. Combining the CDR3 with reference TRBV7-9 and TRBJ2-3 gives the whole variable domain DTGVSQNPRHKITKRGQNVTFRCDPISEHNRLYWYRQTLGQGPEFLTYFQNEAQLEKSRLLSDRFSAERPKGSFSTLEIQRTEQGDSAMYLCASSSPGLAGVLSQYFGPGTRLTVL.

This chain connects TRBV6-1 to TRBJ1-1; TRBD1 agrees at 7 bases. This CDR3 is 16 amino acids long. Germline V CDR1 and CDR2: MNHNS, SASEGT. The V segment lost 2 bases and the J segment 5 bases; nucleotides outside the gene matches: 11. The CDR3 reads CASSELGTVAGTEAFF. DNA of the CDR3: TGTGCCAGCAGTGAACTCGGGACAGTGGCGGGTACTGAAGCTTTCTTT.

This chain uses TRBV5-1 with TRBJ2-1, with 7 bases lining up with TRBD2. CDR3 length equals 15 residues. Per germline, CDR1 SGHRS and CDR2 YFSETQ. V shed 5 bases and J 8 bases; nucleotides not matched to a gene: 13. CDR3 in DNA: TGCGCCAGCAGGGGAGGACTAGAACAATTCGATGAGCAGTTCTTC. Translating it yields CASRGGLEQFDEQFF.

This chain uses TRBV5-1 with TRBJ2-7, with TRBD2 identical over 10 bases. Germline trimming cut 4 bases from V and 6 bases from J; bases unmatched to any gene: 10. CDR1 and CDR2 (germline): SGHRS, YFSETQ. The CDR3 runs to 15 residues. For the CDR3, the DNA is TGCGCCAGCAGCCTCGGGGCTAGCGGGAGCATCGAGCAGTACTTC. Residues: CASSLGASGSIEQYF.

This rearrangement joins TRBV7-2 to TRBJ2-1; D gene uncertain. The CDR3 covers 16 residues. The ends were cut back, 1 base at V and 8 bases at J, with 18 bases in the middle. The germline V gene has CDR1 SGHTA and CDR2 FQGNSA. CDR3 in amino acids: CASSLVSSSKPDEQFF. The CDR3 bases are TGTGCCAGCAGCTTAGTTAGTTCGAGCAAACCGGATGAGCAGTTCTTC.

A note on this clone: Other DNA sequences in the sample encode the same CDR3. The chain joins TRBV27 to TRBJ2-7, with D unresolved. CDR1 is MNHEY and CDR2 is SMNVEV in the germline V gene (reference sequence). The CDR3 sequence is 13 residues long. The V and J ends lost 1 base and 2 bases respectively, with 6 bases between them. CDR3 sequence: CASSLYPTYEQYF. In DNA, the CDR3 is TGTGCCAGCAGTTTATACCCCACCTACGAGCAGTACTTC.

The V gene is TRBV18, the J gene TRBJ2-7, with D perhaps TRBD2 (6 bases). The V gene lost 2 bases and the J gene lost 2 bases, with 7 bases spanning the gap. Germline-derived CDR1 and CDR2 are KGHSH and LQKENI. The CDR3 length is 13 residues. This CDR3 is CASSPAGTYEQYF. The CDR3, as DNA: TGTGCCAGCTCACCAGCGGGAACCTACGAGCAGTACTTC.